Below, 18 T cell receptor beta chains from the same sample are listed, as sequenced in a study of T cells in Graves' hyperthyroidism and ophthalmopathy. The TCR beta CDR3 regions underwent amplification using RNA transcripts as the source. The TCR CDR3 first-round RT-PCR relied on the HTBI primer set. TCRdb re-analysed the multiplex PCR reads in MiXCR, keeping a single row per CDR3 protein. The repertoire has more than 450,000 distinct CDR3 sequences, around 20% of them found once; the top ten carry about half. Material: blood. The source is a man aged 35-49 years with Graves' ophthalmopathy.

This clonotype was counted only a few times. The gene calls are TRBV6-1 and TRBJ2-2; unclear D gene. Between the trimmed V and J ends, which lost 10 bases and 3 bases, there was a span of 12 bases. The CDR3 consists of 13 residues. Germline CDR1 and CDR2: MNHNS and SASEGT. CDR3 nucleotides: TGTGCCACTCCGGCCTATTACACCGGGGAGCTGTTTTTT. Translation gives CATPAYYTGELFF.

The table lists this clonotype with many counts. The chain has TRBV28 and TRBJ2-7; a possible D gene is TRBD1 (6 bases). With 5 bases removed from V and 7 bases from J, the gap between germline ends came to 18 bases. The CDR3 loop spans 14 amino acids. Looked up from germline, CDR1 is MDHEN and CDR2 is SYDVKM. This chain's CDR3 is CASSLSPPRGEQYF. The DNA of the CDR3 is TGTGCCAGCAGTCTGAGTCCTCCAAGGGGGGAGCAGTACTTC.

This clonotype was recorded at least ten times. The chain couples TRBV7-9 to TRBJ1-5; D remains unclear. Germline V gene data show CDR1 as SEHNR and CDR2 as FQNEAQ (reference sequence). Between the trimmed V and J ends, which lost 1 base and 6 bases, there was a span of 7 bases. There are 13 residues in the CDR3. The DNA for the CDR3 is TGTGCCAGCAGCTTAGGCGTTGGTCAGCCCCAGCATTTT. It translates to CASSLGVGQPQHF.

CDR3 region: CASRPGQMGGSNQPQHF. The CDR3 DNA follows: TGTGCCAGCAGACCGGGACAGATGGGGGGGAGCAATCAGCCCCAGCATTTT. The chain has TRBV19 and TRBJ1-5, with TRBD1 matching 7 bases. This CDR3 spans 17 amino acids. CDR1 and CDR2 (germline): LNHDA, SQIVND (reference sequence). V lost 9 bases and J lost 1; bases outside the gene matches: 15.

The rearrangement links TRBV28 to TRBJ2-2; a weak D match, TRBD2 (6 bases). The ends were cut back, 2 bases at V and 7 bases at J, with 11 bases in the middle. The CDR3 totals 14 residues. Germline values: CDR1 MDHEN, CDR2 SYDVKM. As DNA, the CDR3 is TGTGCCAGCAGTTTAAGGCGGGAAGTCGGGGAGCTGTTTTTT. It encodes CASSLRREVGELFF.

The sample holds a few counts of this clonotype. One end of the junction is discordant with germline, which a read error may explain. The CDR3 DNA reads TGTGCTAGCAGCCCCTGGACTAGCGGGGCAGAGACCCAGTACTTC. As protein: CASSPWTSGAETQYF. J is TRBJ2-5 and V is TRBV7-7; 12 nucleotides line up with TRBD2. CDR3 length equals 15 residues. The germline gives CDR1 SSHAT, CDR2 FNYEAQ (reference sequence).

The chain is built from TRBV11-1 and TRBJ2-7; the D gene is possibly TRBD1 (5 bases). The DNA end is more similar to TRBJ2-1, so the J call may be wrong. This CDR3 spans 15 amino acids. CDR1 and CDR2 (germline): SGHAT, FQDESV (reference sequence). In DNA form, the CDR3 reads TGTGCCAGCAGCCCCCGGTACAGGAGCTCCTACGGGCAGTTCTTC. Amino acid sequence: CASSPRYRSSYGQFF.

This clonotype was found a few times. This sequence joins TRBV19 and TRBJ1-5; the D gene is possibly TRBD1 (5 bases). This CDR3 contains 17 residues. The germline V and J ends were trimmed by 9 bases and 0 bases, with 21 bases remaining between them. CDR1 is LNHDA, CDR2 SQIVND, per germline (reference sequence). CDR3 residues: CASRPGNWRHSNQPQHF. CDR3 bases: TGTGCCAGCCGCCCAGGGAATTGGCGTCATAGCAATCAGCCCCAGCATTTT.

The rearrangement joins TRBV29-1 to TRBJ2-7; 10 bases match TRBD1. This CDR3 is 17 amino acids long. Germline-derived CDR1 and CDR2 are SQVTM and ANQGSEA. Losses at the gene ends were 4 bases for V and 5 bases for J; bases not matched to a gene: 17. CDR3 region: CSVVVVSRGTGVHEQYF. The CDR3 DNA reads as TGCAGCGTTGTTGTTGTTTCTAGGGGGACAGGGGTCCACGAGCAGTACTTC.

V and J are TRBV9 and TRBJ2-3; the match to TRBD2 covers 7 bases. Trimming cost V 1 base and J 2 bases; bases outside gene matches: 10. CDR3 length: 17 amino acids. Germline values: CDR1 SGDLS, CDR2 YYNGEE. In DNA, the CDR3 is TGTGCCAGCAGCGTAAGAACTAGCGTTGGACTCACAGATACGCAGTATTTT. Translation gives CASSVRTSVGLTDTQYF.

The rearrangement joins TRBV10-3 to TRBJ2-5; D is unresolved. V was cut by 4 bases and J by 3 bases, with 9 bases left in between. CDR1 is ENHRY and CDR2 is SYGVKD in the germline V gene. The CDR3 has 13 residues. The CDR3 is CAISANRKETQYF. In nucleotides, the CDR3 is TGTGCCATCAGTGCAAACAGAAAAGAGACCCAGTACTTC.

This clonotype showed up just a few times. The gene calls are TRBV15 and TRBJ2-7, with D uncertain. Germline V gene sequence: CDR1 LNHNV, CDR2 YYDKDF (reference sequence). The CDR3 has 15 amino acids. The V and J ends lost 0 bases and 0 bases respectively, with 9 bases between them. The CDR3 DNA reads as TGTGCCACCAGCAGAGATGTAGTAGACTCCTACGAGCAGTACTTC. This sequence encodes CATSRDVVDSYEQYF.

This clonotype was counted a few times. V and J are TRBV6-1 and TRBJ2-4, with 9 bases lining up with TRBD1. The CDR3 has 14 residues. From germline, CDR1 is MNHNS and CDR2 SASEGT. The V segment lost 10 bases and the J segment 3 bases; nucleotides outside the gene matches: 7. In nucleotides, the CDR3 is TGTGCCACCCGGTTGGGACAGGGCAAAAACATTCAGTACTTC. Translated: CATRLGQGKNIQYF.

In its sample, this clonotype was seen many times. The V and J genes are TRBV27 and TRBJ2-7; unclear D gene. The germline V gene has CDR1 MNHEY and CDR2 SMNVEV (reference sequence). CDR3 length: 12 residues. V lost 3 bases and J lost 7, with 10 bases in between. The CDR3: CASSFLAGEQYF. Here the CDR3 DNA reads TGTGCCAGCAGTTTCTTGGCTGGGGAGCAGTACTTC.

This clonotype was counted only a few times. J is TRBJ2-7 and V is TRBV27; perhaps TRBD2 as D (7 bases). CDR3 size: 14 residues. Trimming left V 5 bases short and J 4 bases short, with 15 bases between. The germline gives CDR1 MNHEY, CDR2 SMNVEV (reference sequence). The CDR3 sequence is CASSGGAHAYEQYF. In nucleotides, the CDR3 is TGTGCCAGCAGTGGGGGGGCCCACGCGTACGAGCAGTACTTC.

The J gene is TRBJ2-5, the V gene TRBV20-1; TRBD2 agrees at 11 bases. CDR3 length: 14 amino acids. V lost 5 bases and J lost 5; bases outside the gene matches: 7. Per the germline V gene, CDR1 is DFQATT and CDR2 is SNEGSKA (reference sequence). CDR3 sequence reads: CSAPLAGGGETQYF. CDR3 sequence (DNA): TGCAGTGCTCCCCTAGCGGGAGGAGGGGAGACCCAGTACTTC.

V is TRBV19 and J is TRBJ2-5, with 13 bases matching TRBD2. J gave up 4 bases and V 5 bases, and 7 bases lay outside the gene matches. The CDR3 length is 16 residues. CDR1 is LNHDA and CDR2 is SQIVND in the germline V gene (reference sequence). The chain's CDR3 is CASSLPGLAGRETQYF. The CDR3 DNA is TGTGCCAGTAGTCTCCCGGGACTAGCGGGGAGAGAGACCCAGTACTTC.

CDR3 loop: CSAEGQGANEQFF. As DNA, the CDR3 is TGCAGTGCTGAGGGGCAGGGCGCAAATGAGCAGTTCTTC. V usage is TRBV20-1 and J usage is TRBJ2-1; D is perhaps TRBD1 or TRBD2 (5 bases each). From germline, CDR1 is DFQATT and CDR2 SNEGSKA (reference sequence). The CDR3 sequence is 13 residues long. V lost 5 bases to trimming and J lost 7 bases, with 15 bases between them.